This TCR beta chain appears in the sequencing data of a study of T cells in Graves' hyperthyroidism and ophthalmopathy. There were TCR beta CDR3 regions amplified from RNA transcripts. The HTBI primer set drove a first-round RT-PCR of the TCR CDR3. TCRdb called the multiplex PCR reads again in MiXCR, with one record for every CDR3 protein. The table lists approximately 570,000 distinct CDR3 sequences, roughly 21% of them singletons. There are many counts of this clonotype. The CDR3 is 14 residues long. CDR1 and CDR2 (germline): SGHRS, YFSETQ. V dropped 3 bases and J dropped 4; count of bases not matched to a gene: 4.

The chain is built from TRBV5-1 and TRBJ2-1; TRBD1 matches 7 bases. This clonotype originated in a man in his forties with Graves' ophthalmopathy. The material sequenced was blood. The CDR3 bases are TGCGCCAGCAGCTACGGGACAGTGTACAATGAGCAGTTCTTC. Translating gives CASSYGTVYNEQFF.